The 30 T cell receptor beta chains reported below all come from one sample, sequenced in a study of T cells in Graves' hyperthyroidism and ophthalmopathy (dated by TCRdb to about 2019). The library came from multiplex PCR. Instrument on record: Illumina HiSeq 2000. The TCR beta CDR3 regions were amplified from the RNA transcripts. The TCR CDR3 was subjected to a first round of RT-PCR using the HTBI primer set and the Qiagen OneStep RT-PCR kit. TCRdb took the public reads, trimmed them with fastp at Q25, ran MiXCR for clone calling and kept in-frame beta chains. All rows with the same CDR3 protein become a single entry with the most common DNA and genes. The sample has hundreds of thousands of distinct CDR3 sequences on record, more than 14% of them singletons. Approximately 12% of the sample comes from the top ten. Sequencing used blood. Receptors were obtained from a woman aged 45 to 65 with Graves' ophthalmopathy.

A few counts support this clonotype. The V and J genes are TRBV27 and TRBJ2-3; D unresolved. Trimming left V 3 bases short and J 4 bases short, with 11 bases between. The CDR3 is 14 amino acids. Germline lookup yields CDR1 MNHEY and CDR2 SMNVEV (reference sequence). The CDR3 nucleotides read TGTGCCAGCAGTTTCTCCCCTGACCCAGATACGCAGTATTTT. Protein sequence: CASSFSPDPDTQYF.

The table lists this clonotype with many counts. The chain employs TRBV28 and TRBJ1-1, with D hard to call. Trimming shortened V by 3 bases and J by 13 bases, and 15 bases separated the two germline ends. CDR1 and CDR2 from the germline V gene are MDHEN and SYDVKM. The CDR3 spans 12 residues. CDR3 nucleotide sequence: TGTGCCAGCAGTTTGGTGGGCCTCGAGGGTTTCTTT. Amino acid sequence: CASSLVGLEGFF.

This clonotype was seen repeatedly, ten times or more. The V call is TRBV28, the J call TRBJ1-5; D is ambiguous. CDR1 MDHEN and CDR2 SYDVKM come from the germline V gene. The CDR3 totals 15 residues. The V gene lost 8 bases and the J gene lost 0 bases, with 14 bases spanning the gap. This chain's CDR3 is CASGPYRYSNQPQHF. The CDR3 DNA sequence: TGTGCCAGCGGCCCTTACAGATATAGCAATCAGCCCCAGCATTTT. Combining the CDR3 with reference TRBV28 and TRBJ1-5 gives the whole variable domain DVKVTQSSRYLVKRTGEKVFLECVQDMDHENMFWYRQDPGLGLRLIYFSYDVKMKEKGDIPEGYSVSREKKERFSLILESASTNQTSMYLCASGPYRYSNQPQHFGDGTRLSIL.

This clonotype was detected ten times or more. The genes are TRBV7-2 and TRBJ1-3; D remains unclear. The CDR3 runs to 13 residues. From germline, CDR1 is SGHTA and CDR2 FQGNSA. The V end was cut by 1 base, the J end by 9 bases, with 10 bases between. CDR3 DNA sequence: TGTGCCAGCAGCTTAGGCGGAGTGGGCACCATATATTTT. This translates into CASSLGGVGTIYF.

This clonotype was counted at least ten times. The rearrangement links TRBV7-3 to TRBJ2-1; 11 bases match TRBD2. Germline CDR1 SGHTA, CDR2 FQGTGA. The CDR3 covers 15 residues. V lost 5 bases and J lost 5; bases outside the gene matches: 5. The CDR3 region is CASSQRLAGNNEQFF. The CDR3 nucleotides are TGTGCCAGCAGCCAAAGACTAGCGGGAAACAATGAGCAGTTCTTC.

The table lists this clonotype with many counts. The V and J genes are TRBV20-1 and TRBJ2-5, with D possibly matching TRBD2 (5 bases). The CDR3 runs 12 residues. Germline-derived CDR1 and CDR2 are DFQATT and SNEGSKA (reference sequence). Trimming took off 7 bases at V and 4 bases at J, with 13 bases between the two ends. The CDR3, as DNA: TGCAGTGTCGAGGAGGTGGGAGAGACCCAGTACTTC. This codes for CSVEEVGETQYF.

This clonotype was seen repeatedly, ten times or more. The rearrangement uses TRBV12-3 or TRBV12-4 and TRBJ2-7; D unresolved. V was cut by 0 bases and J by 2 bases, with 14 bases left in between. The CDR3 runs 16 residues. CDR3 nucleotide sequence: TGTGCCAGCAGTTTAGCGCCGGGCCACGGAGCCTACGAGCAGTACTTC. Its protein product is CASSLAPGHGAYEQYF.

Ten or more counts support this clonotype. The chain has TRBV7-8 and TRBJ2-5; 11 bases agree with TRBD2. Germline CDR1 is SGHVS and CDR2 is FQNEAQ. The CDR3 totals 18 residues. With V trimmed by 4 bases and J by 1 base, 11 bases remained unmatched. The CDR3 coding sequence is TGTGCCAGCAGCTCCCGACTAGCGGGGAGGGCCCGCCAAGAGACCCAGTACTTC. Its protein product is CASSSRLAGRARQETQYF.

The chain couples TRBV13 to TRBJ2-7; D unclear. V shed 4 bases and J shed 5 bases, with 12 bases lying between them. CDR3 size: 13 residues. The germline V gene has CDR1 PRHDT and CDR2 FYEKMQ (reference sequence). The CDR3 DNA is TGTGCCAGCAGCTCCGCGATTATCAACGAGCAGTACTTC. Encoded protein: CASSSAIINEQYF.

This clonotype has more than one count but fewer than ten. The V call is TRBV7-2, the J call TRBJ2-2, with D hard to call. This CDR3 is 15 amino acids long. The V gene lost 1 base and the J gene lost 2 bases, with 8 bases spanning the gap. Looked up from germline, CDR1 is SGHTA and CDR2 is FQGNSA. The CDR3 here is CASSLGRINTGELFF. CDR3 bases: TGTGCCAGCAGCTTAGGCCGAATAAACACCGGGGAGCTGTTTTTT.

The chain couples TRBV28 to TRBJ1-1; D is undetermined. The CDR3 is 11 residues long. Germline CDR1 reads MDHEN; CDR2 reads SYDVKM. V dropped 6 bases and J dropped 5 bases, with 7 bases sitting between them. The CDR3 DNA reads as TGTGCCAGCAGGGGGATGACTGAAGCTTTCTTT. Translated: CASRGMTEAFF.

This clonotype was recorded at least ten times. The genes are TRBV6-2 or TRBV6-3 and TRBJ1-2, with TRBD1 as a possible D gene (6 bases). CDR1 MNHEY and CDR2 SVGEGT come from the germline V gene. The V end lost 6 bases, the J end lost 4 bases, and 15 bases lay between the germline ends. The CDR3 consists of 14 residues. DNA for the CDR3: TGTGCCAGCAGAGACCCTGGACAGCCCTATGGCTACACCTTC. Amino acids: CASRDPGQPYGYTF.

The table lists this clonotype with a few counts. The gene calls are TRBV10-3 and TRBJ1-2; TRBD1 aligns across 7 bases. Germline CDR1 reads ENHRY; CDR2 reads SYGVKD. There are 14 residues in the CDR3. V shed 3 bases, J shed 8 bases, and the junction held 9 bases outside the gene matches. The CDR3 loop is CAISDGRGGYGYTF. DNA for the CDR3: TGTGCCATCAGTGATGGGCGAGGGGGCTACGGCTACACCTTC.

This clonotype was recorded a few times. CDR3 sequence (DNA): TGTGCCACCAGTGATGCCGGGACAGGGCGTCACGAGCAGTACTTC. It encodes CATSDAGTGRHEQYF. This chain connects TRBV24-1 to TRBJ2-7; TRBD1 aligns across 9 bases. The CDR3 is made up of 15 amino acids. J gave up 5 bases and V 3 bases, and 7 bases lay outside the gene matches. Germline V gene lookup returns CDR1 KGHDR and CDR2 SFDVKD.

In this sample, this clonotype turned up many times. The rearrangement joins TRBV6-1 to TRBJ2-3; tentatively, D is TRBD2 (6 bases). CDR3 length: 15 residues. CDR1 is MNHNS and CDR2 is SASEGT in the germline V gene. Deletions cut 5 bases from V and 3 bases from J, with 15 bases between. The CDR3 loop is CASSIGPAGTDTQYF. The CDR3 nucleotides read TGTGCCAGCAGTATCGGGCCAGCGGGTACAGATACGCAGTATTTT.

The CDR3 loop reads CAWSVGGGGELFF. DNA for the CDR3: TGTGCCTGGAGTGTAGGAGGGGGCGGGGAGCTGTTTTTT. The chain has TRBV30 and TRBJ2-2; tentatively, D is TRBD1 or TRBD2 (6 bases each). The CDR3 consists of 13 residues. Germline V gene sequence: CDR1 GTSNPN, CDR2 SVGIG (reference sequence). Between the trimmed V and J ends, which lost 0 bases and 7 bases, there was a span of 9 bases.

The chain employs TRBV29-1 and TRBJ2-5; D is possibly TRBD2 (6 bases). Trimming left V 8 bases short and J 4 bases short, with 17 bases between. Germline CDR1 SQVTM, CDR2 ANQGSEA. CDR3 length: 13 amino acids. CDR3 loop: CSSAGRGGETQYF. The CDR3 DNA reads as TGCAGCTCAGCCGGTAGGGGAGGAGAGACCCAGTACTTC.

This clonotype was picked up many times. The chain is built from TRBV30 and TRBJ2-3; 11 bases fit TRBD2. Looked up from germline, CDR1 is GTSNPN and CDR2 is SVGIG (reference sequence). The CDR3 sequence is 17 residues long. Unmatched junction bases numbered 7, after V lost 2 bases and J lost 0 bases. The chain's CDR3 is CAWSTDLAGGSTDTQYF. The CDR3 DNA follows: TGTGCCTGGAGTACAGACCTAGCGGGGGGAAGCACAGATACGCAGTATTTT.

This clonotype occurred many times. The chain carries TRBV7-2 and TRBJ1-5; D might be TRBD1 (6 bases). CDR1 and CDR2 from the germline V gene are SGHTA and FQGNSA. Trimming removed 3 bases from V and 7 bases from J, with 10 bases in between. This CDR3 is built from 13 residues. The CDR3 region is CASSFGRGQPQHF. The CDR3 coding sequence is TGTGCCAGCAGCTTCGGCAGGGGCCAGCCCCAGCATTTT.

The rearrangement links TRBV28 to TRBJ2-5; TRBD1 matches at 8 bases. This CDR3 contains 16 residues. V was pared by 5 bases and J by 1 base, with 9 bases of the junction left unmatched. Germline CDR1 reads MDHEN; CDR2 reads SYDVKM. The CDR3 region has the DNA TGTGCCAGCAGTGGACGCAGGGGGCCTAGCCAAGAGACCCAGTACTTC. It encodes CASSGRRGPSQETQYF.

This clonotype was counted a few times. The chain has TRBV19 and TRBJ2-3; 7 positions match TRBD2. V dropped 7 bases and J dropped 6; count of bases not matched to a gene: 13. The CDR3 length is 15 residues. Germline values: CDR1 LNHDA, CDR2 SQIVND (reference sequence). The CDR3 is CASTGLGIEEDTQYF. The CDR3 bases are TGTGCCAGTACCGGACTAGGGATCGAGGAGGATACGCAGTATTTT.

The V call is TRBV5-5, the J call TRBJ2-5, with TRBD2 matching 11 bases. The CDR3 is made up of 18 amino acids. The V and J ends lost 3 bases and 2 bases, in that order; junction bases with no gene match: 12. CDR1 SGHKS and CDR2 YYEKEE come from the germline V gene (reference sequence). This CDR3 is CASSWGGGSGRAQETQYF. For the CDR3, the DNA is TGTGCCAGCAGCTGGGGGGGAGGTAGCGGGAGGGCTCAAGAGACCCAGTACTTC.

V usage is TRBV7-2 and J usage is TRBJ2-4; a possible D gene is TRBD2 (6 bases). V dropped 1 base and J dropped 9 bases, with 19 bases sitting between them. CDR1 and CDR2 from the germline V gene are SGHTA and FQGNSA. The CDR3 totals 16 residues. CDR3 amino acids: CASSLGGTQGRGIQYF. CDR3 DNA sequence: TGTGCCAGCAGCTTAGGTGGGACTCAAGGACGGGGCATTCAGTACTTC.

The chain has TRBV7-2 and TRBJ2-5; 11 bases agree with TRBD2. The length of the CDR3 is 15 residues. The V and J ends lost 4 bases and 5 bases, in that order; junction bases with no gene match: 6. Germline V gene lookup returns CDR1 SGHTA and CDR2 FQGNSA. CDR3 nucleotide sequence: TGTGCCAGCAGCTGGGGACTAGCGGATAAGGAGACCCAGTACTTC. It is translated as CASSWGLADKETQYF.

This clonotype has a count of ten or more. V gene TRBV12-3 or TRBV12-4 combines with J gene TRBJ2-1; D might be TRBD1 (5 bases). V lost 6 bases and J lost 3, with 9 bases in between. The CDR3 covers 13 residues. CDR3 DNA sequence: TGTGCCAGCAGGCTGGACAACTACAATGAGCAGTTCTTC. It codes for CASRLDNYNEQFF.

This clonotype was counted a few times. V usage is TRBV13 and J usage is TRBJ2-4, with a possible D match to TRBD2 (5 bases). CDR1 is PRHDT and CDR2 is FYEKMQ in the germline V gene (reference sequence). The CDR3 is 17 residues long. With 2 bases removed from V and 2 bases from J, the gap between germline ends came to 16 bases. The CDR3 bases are TGTGCCAGCAGCTTAATGGGGAGTTTGGGGTCCAAAAACATTCAGTACTTC. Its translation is CASSLMGSLGSKNIQYF.

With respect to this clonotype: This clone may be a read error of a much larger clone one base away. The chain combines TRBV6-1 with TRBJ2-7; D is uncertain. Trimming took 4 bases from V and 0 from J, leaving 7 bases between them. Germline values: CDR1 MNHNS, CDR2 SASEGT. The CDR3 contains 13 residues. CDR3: CASSAANSYEQYF. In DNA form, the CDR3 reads TGTGCCAGCAGTGCGGCTAACTCCTACGAGCAGTACTTC.

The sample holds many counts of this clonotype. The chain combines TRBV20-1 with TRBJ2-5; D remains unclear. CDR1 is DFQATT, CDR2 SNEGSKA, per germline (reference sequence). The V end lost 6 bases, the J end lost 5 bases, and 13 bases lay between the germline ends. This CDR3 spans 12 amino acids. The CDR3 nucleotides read TGCAGTGCCACCCCAGGCTTGGAGACCCAGTACTTC. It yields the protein CSATPGLETQYF.

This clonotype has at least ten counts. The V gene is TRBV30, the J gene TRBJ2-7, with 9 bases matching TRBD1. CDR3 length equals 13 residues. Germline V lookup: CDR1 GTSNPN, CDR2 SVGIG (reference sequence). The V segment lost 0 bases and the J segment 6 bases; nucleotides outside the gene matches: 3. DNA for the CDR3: TGTGCCTGGAGTGTGGGACAGGGAACCGAGCAGTACTTC. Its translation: CAWSVGQGTEQYF.

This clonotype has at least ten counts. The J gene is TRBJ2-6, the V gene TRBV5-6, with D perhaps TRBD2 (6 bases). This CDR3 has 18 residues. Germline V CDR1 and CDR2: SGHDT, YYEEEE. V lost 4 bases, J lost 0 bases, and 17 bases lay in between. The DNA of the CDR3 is TGTGCCAGCAGCCGCGACGGGACTTTTAGCTCTGGGGCCAACGTCCTGACTTTC. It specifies CASSRDGTFSSGANVLTF.